What follows are 7 T cell receptor beta chains derived from one specimen sequenced in a study of T cells after yellow fever vaccination. TCRdb independently ran MiXCR on the 5' RACE reads; one entry per CDR3 protein. The repertoire has around 46,000 distinct CDR3 sequences, 6.5% to 8.5% of them found once; the top ten carry 15%. Sequenced material: CD8+ T cells not binding an NS4B(214-222) dextramer, sorted from PBMCs, taken 45 days after the yellow fever booster vaccination. The receptor source for this set is a man aged 25-40 years who received the YFV17D yellow fever vaccine.

This clonotype appeared many times. The rearrangement uses TRBV7-3 and TRBJ2-7; a weak D match, TRBD1 (5 bases). Germline loops: CDR1 SGHTA, CDR2 FQGTGA. The CDR3 runs to 14 residues. V lost 5 bases and J lost 3, with 14 bases in between. CDR3 sequence (DNA): TGTGCCAGCAGCCTAGGGGTCGGGTACTACGAGCAGTACTTC. This translates into CASSLGVGYYEQYF.

The rearrangement uses TRBV7-2 and TRBJ2-7; no reliable D call. The V end lost 2 bases, the J end lost 3 bases, and 5 bases lay between the germline ends. Per germline, CDR1 SGHTA and CDR2 FQGNSA. CDR3 size: 12 residues. This chain's CDR3 is CASSLNSYEQYF. The DNA of the CDR3 is TGTGCCAGCAGCTTAAACAGCTACGAGCAGTACTTC.

Ten or more counts support this clonotype. The gene calls are TRBV6-1 and TRBJ2-1, with 9 positions matching TRBD2. Germline V CDR1 and CDR2: MNHNS, SASEGT. This CDR3 region has 18 residues. Trimming removed 6 bases from V and 2 bases from J; junction bases left unmatched: 14. The CDR3 sequence is CASSLSGSPMGPYNEQFF. The CDR3 DNA is TGTGCCAGCAGCCTTAGCGGGAGCCCCATGGGGCCCTACAATGAGCAGTTCTTC.

The gene calls are TRBV27 and TRBJ2-1; the D gene could be TRBD1 or TRBD2 (6 bases each). Germline lookup yields CDR1 MNHEY and CDR2 SMNVEV (reference sequence). Trimming cost V 5 bases and J 5 bases, with 19 bases left between them. The CDR3 contains 16 residues. The CDR3 sequence: CASSHRGWRGDNEQFF. CDR3 in DNA: TGTGCCAGCAGTCATAGAGGGTGGAGGGGGGACAATGAGCAGTTCTTC.

This clonotype was detected ten times or more. The chain joins TRBV20-1 to TRBJ2-3; 10 bases line up with TRBD2. The CDR3 has 17 residues. Germline V CDR1 and CDR2: DFQATT, SNEGSKA (reference sequence). V was pared by 3 bases and J by 5 bases, with 14 bases of the junction left unmatched. The CDR3 protein is CSASSTASGSSLDTQYF. DNA of the CDR3: TGCAGTGCTAGTAGTACGGCTAGCGGGAGTTCATTAGATACGCAGTATTTT.

CDR3 sequence: CASGHRRGAGFHSGANVLTF. The CDR3 DNA reads TGTGCTAGTGGTCATAGACGGGGGGCTGGTTTCCACTCTGGGGCCAACGTCCTGACTTTC. The rearrangement joins TRBV12-5 to TRBJ2-6, with D possibly TRBD2 on 7 matching bases. The V gene lost 5 bases and the J gene lost 0 bases, with 23 bases spanning the gap. Germline CDR1 LGHNT, CDR2 FRNRAP. The CDR3 covers 20 residues.

This clonotype was seen a few times. The chain recombines TRBV9 with TRBJ2-7; D possibly corresponds to TRBD2 (5 bases). The CDR3 is made up of 15 amino acids. Trimming removed 0 bases from V and 6 bases from J, with 16 bases in between. The V gene's germline CDR1 is SGDLS and CDR2 YYNGEE. CDR3 amino acids: CASSVDMTTSTEQYF. For the CDR3, the DNA is TGTGCCAGCAGCGTAGACATGACTACCTCTACCGAGCAGTACTTC.